The 27 T cell receptor beta chains presented below share a single source sample, sequenced in a study of blood T cell repertoires in COVID-19. Generated by immunoSEQ multiplex PCR, the TCRdb table keeps only in-frame clones and is missing some. The sample includes 95,000 to 150,000 clones, over 75% of them seen just once. Material: peripheral blood. The source of these receptors is a man between 60 and 75 years old with acute or convalescent COVID-19.

The chain joins TRBV11-2 to TRBJ2-1, with D perhaps TRBD2 (5 bases). CDR1 is SGHAT, CDR2 FQNNGV, per germline. There are 16 residues in the CDR3. Deletions cut 4 bases from V and 6 bases from J, with 19 bases between. The CDR3 loop is CASSSATIPPVNEQFF. CDR3 nucleotides: TGTGCCAGCAGCTCAGCGACTATACCCCCTGTCAATGAGCAGTTCTTC.

The V and J genes are TRBV6-2 or TRBV6-3 and TRBJ2-2; TRBD2 agrees at 8 bases. This CDR3 is built from 18 residues. The germline V gene has CDR1 MNHEY and CDR2 SVGEGT. After removal of 0 bases from V and 0 bases from J, the junction contained 6 bases not matched to a gene. DNA for the CDR3: TGTGCCAGCAGTTACTCGACCGCGGGAGGTTCGAACACCGGGGAGCTGTTTTTT. Its translation: CASSYSTAGGSNTGELFF.

The chain carries TRBV5-1 and TRBJ2-2; 10 nucleotides match TRBD1. J gave up 4 bases and V 4 bases, and 7 bases lay outside the gene matches. Per germline, CDR1 SGHRS and CDR2 YFSETQ. The CDR3 sequence is 16 residues long. As DNA, the CDR3 is TGCGCCAGCAGCGAACGGGACAGGGGTGCCACCGGGGAGCTGTTTTTT. This translates into CASSERDRGATGELFF.

The genes are TRBV10-3 and TRBJ2-2, with TRBD1 identical over 9 bases. The CDR3 covers 13 residues. Germline CDR1 reads ENHRY; CDR2 reads SYGVKD. Germline trimming cut 11 bases from V and 4 bases from J; bases unmatched to any gene: 5. The CDR3 sequence: CASLGQGTGELFF. For the CDR3, the DNA is TGTGCCTCACTGGGACAGGGCACCGGGGAGCTGTTTTTT.

This chain connects TRBV28 to TRBJ1-1; D is possibly TRBD1 (6 bases). CDR1 and CDR2 (germline): MDHEN, SYDVKM. The CDR3 has 12 residues. The V end lost 7 bases, the J end lost 10 bases, and 16 bases lay between the germline ends. In DNA, the CDR3 is TGTGCCAGCACATGGGGGGGCGCGGGAGCTTTCTTT. This translates into CASTWGGAGAFF.

The rearrangement joins TRBV5-6 to TRBJ2-3; 9 nucleotides match TRBD1. CDR1 is SGHDT, CDR2 YYEEEE, per germline. CDR3 length equals 15 residues. V shed 5 bases and J 2 bases; nucleotides not matched to a gene: 6. Here the CDR3 reads CASSRGQGNTDTQYF. As DNA, the CDR3 is TGTGCCAGCAGTCGCGGACAGGGGAACACAGATACGCAGTATTTT.

The chain carries TRBV6-1 and TRBJ2-3; 8 nucleotides line up with TRBD2. Germline lookup yields CDR1 MNHNS and CDR2 SASEGT. J was trimmed by 4 bases and V by 1 base; bases with no gene match: 4. The CDR3 is 15 residues long. The CDR3 protein is CASSEVTSGSDTQYF. In nucleotides, the CDR3 is TGTGCCAGCAGTGAAGTTACTAGCGGTTCAGATACGCAGTATTTT.

This chain uses TRBV19 with TRBJ1-5; 7 nucleotides line up with TRBD1. J gave up 0 bases and V 5 bases, and 7 bases lay outside the gene matches. CDR3 length equals 16 residues. CDR1 is LNHDA and CDR2 is SQIVND in the germline V gene (reference sequence). This chain's CDR3 is CASSPHGTDSNQPQHF. Written as DNA, the CDR3 is TGTGCCAGTAGTCCCCACGGGACAGATAGCAATCAGCCCCAGCATTTT.

The CDR3 reads CASSLGGGGLTNYGYTF. The CDR3 coding sequence is TGTGCCAGCAGCTTAGGAGGGGGGGGACTTACTAACTATGGCTACACCTTC. The V gene is TRBV7-2, the J gene TRBJ1-2; possibly TRBD1 for D (6 bases). The germline V gene encodes CDR1 SGHTA and CDR2 FQGNSA. CDR3 length equals 17 residues. The ends were cut back, 1 base at V and 0 bases at J, with 15 bases in the middle.

Concerning this clone itself: At the DNA level, this CDR3 is encoded by other sequences in the same sample as well. The V call is TRBV28, the J call TRBJ1-2, with 9 bases lining up with TRBD1. The V segment lost 6 bases and the J segment 4 bases; nucleotides outside the gene matches: 12. The CDR3 is 16 residues long. CDR1 and CDR2 (germline): MDHEN, SYDVKM. The CDR3: CASSPGTGFGGYGYTF. The CDR3, as DNA: TGTGCCAGCAGCCCCGGGACAGGGTTCGGAGGCTATGGCTACACCTTC.

For this clone: This specimen includes other DNA sequences encoding the same CDR3. The chain carries TRBV7-9 and TRBJ1-4, with 9 bases lining up with TRBD1. This CDR3 contains 14 residues. V lost 4 bases to trimming and J lost 7 bases; unmatched junction nucleotides: 4. Germline assignment: CDR1 SEHNR and CDR2 FQNEAQ (reference sequence). The CDR3 sequence is CASSSGQGGEKLFF. For the CDR3, the DNA is TGTGCCAGCAGCTCGGGACAGGGTGGTGAAAAACTGTTTTTT. The variable domain in full, completed from reference TRBV7-9 and TRBJ1-4, reads DTGVSQNPRHKITKRGQNVTFRCDPISEHNRLYWYRQTLGQGPEFLTYFQNEAQLEKSRLLSDRFSAERPKGSFSTLEIQRTEQGDSAMYLCASSSGQGGEKLFFGSGTQLSVL.

The chain employs TRBV7-2 and TRBJ2-7; D gene uncertain. The length of the CDR3 is 15 residues. V was trimmed by 2 bases and J by 0 bases, leaving 11 bases between them. CDR1 and CDR2 (germline): SGHTA, FQGNSA. As DNA, the CDR3 is TGTGCCAGCAGCTTACAAGCGTCGAGCTCCTACGAGCAGTACTTC. It codes for CASSLQASSSYEQYF.

The sample holds one count of this clone. The rearrangement uses TRBV9 and TRBJ2-7; 10 bases are shared with TRBD2. J was trimmed by 5 bases and V by 2 bases; bases with no gene match: 10. Germline CDR1 SGDLS, CDR2 YYNGEE. The CDR3 loop spans 16 amino acids. CDR3 DNA: TGTGCCAGCAGCGTGCAGGCAGCCACTAGCGGGGACGAGCAGTACTTC. As protein: CASSVQAATSGDEQYF.

This sequence joins TRBV5-6 and TRBJ2-4; 10 bases align to TRBD2. The CDR3 has 17 residues. V was clipped by 2 bases and J by 1 base; unmatched bases: 6. Looked up from germline, CDR1 is SGHDT and CDR2 is YYEEEE. The CDR3, as DNA: TGTGCCAGCAGCTTCCTAACTAGCGGGAATGCCAAAAACATTCAGTACTTC. Translating it yields CASSFLTSGNAKNIQYF.

The chain uses TRBV19 and TRBJ2-2; D is perhaps TRBD1 (6 bases). CDR3 length: 15 residues. Germline CDR1 is LNHDA and CDR2 is SQIVND (reference sequence). With 6 bases removed from V and 1 base from J, the gap between germline ends came to 12 bases. In DNA, the CDR3 is TGTGCCAGTAGATATTTAGGGGGGAACACCGGGGAGCTGTTTTTT. Translating gives CASRYLGGNTGELFF.

The J gene is TRBJ2-7, the V gene TRBV3-1 (or the pseudogene TRBV3-2), with D unresolved. V lost 0 bases and J lost 0, with 9 bases in between. Per the germline V gene, CDR1 is LGHDT and CDR2 is YNNKEL (reference sequence). The CDR3 consists of 15 residues. CDR3 residues: CASSQDPRSSYEQYF. The CDR3, as DNA: TGTGCCAGCAGCCAAGATCCCCGGAGCTCCTACGAGCAGTACTTC.

The V and J genes are TRBV7-9 and TRBJ2-7; D is perhaps TRBD2 (6 bases). This CDR3 contains 14 residues. The germline CDR1 and CDR2 sequences are SEHNR and FQNEAQ (reference sequence). V dropped 4 bases and J dropped 1 base, with 11 bases sitting between them. CDR3 in amino acids: CASSWDSWSYEQYF. DNA of the CDR3: TGTGCCAGCAGCTGGGACTCCTGGTCCTACGAGCAGTACTTC. Filled out from reference TRBV7-9 and TRBJ2-7, the complete variable domain reads DTGVSQNPRHKITKRGQNVTFRCDPISEHNRLYWYRQTLGQGPEFLTYFQNEAQLEKSRLLSDRFSAERPKGSFSTLEIQRTEQGDSAMYLCASSWDSWSYEQYFGPGTRLTVT.

The chain's CDR3 is CASSPTGEANYGYTF. The DNA of the CDR3 is TGTGCCAGCTCACCAACAGGAGAAGCTAACTATGGCTACACCTTC. The chain has TRBV18 and TRBJ1-2; possible D gene TRBD1, 5 bases. With 2 bases removed from V and 0 bases from J, the gap between germline ends came to 10 bases. The germline CDR1 and CDR2 sequences are KGHSH and LQKENI. There are 15 residues in the CDR3.

The genes are TRBV7-2 and TRBJ2-3, with D perhaps matching TRBD1 (6 bases). Looked up from germline, CDR1 is SGHTA and CDR2 is FQGNSA. The CDR3 consists of 14 residues. Between the trimmed V and J ends, which lost 3 bases and 2 bases, there was a span of 9 bases. CDR3 residues: CASSFWTVTDTQYF. DNA of the CDR3: TGTGCCAGCAGCTTTTGGACAGTCACAGATACGCAGTATTTT. The variable domain in full, completed from reference TRBV7-2 and TRBJ2-3, reads GAGVSQSPSNKVTEKGKDVELRCDPISGHTALYWYRQSLGQGLEFLIYFQGNSAPDKSGLPSDRFSAERTGGSVSTLTIQRTQQEDSAVYLCASSFWTVTDTQYFGPGTRLTVL.

The chain couples TRBV7-9 to TRBJ2-1; TRBD2 might be the D (6 bases). The V end was cut by 5 bases, the J end by 2 bases, with 13 bases between. This CDR3 has 15 residues. Germline assignment: CDR1 SEHNR and CDR2 FQNEAQ (reference sequence). The CDR3 bases are TGTGCCAGCAGCCCCGGGAGCAACGCCTACAATGAGCAGTTCTTC. Its protein is CASSPGSNAYNEQFF.

The chain joins TRBV6-2 or TRBV6-3 to TRBJ2-2; D gene unclear. Germline V gene data show CDR1 as MNHEY and CDR2 as SVGEGT. V was shortened by 5 bases and J by 0 bases, with 10 bases between the two germline ends. CDR3 length: 15 amino acids. The CDR3 loop is CASSRSPANTGELFF. In DNA, the CDR3 is TGTGCCAGCAGTCGTAGCCCGGCGAACACCGGGGAGCTGTTTTTT.

The rearrangement links TRBV9 to TRBJ1-1, with D maybe TRBD1 (6 bases). This CDR3 spans 17 amino acids. V lost 1 base to trimming and J lost 5 bases, with 21 bases between them. In germline, CDR1 is SGDLS, CDR2 YYNGEE. The CDR3 loop is CASSVFDRLGQKTEAFF. For the CDR3, the DNA is TGTGCCAGCAGCGTATTTGACAGGCTGGGTCAGAAAACTGAAGCTTTCTTT.

The chain uses TRBV7-2 and TRBJ2-3; D is ambiguous. The CDR3 is made up of 15 amino acids. V lost 5 bases, J lost 2 bases, and 14 bases lay in between. CDR1 is SGHTA, CDR2 FQGNSA, per germline. CDR3 DNA sequence: TGTGCCAGCAGCCCCCTCACCAGCGCCACAGATACGCAGTATTTT. This codes for CASSPLTSATDTQYF.

CDR3 amino acids: CASSLVEPYEQYF. The CDR3 coding sequence is TGTGCCAGCAGTTTGGTGGAGCCTTACGAGCAGTACTTC. The chain joins TRBV28 to TRBJ2-7; D gene ambiguous. Between the trimmed V and J ends, which lost 3 bases and 4 bases, there was a span of 10 bases. Germline CDR1 MDHEN, CDR2 SYDVKM. This CDR3 spans 13 amino acids.

This clone was seen just once. The chain uses TRBV25-1 and TRBJ2-1; no clear D. Trimming took off 4 bases at V and 6 bases at J, with 7 bases between the two ends. CDR3 length equals 12 residues. Germline V gives CDR1 MGHDK, CDR2 SYGVNS. The chain's CDR3 is CASSVIINEQFF. The CDR3 DNA sequence: TGTGCCAGCAGTGTCATCATCAATGAGCAGTTCTTC. Looking up the rest from reference TRBV25-1 and TRBJ2-1 gives the full variable domain: EADIYQTPRYLVIGTGKKITLECSQTMGHDKMYWYQQDPGMELHLIHYSYGVNSTEKGDLSSESTVSRIRTEHFPLTLESARPSHTSQYLCASSVIINEQFFGPGTRLTVL.

The chain carries TRBV5-4 and TRBJ2-6; TRBD2 is a possible D gene (7 bases). V was cut by 4 bases and J by 7 bases, with 18 bases left in between. The CDR3 runs 16 residues. CDR1 and CDR2 from the germline V gene are SGHNT and YYREEE (reference sequence). The CDR3 DNA follows: TGTGCCAGCAGCGCGGCTGGGGGGGCCCTAGCCAACGTCCTGACTTTC. Translated: CASSAAGGALANVLTF.

The chain couples TRBV28 to TRBJ2-7; 7 nucleotides line up with TRBD1. The CDR3 consists of 14 residues. From germline, CDR1 is MDHEN and CDR2 SYDVKM. J lost 0 bases, V lost 4 bases, and 3 bases had no gene match. This CDR3 reads CASSSWDSSYEQYF. In DNA form, the CDR3 reads TGTGCCAGCAGTTCTTGGGACAGCTCCTACGAGCAGTACTTC.